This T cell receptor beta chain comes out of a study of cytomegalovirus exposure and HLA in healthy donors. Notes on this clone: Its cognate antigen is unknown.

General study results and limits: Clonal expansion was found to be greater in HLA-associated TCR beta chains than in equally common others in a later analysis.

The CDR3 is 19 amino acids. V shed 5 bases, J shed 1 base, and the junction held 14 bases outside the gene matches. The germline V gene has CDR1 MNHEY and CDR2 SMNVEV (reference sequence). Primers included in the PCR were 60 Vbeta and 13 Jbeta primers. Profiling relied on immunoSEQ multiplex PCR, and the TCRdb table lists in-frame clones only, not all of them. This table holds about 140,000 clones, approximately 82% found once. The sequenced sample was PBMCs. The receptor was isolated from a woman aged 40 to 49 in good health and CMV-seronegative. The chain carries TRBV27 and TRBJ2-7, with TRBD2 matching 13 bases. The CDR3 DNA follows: TGTGCCAGCAGTCTTATTTACCATGGGACTAGCGGGACGTCCTACGAGCAGTACTTC. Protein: CASSLIYHGTSGTSYEQYF.